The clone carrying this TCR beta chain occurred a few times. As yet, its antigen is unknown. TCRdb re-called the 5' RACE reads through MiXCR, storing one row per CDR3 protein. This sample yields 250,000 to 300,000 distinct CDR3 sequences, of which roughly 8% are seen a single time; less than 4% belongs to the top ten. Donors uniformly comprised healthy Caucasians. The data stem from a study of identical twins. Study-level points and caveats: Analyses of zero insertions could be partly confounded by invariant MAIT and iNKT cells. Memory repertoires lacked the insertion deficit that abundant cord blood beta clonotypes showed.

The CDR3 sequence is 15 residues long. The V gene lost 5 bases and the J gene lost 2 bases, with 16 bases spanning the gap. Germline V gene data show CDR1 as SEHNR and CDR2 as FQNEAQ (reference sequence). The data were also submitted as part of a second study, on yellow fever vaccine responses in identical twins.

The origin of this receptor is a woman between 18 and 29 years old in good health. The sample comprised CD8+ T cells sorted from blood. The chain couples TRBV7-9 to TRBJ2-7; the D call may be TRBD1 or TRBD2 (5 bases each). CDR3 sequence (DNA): TGTGCCAGCAGCGGTAACCGGGACGGAACCTACGAGCAGTACTTC. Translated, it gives CASSGNRDGTYEQYF. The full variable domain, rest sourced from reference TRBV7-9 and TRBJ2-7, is DTGVSQNPRHKITKRGQNVTFRCDPISEHNRLYWYRQTLGQGPEFLTYFQNEAQLEKSRLLSDRFSAERPKGSFSTLEIQRTEQGDSAMYLCASSGNRDGTYEQYFGPGTRLTVT.